This TCR beta chain was identified in a study of shared clonotypes between healthy human individuals. Produced via immunoSEQ multiplex PCR; TCRdb's table is partial and in-frame only. This table has roughly 1,800,000 clones, around 96% appearing once. CD45RO-negative cells were positively selected for CCR7, leaving out terminally differentiated effector memory CD45RA+ cells. Per germline, CDR1 MNHEY and CDR2 SVGAGI. The ends were cut back, 5 bases at V and 8 bases at J, with 18 bases in the middle. This CDR3 is 14 amino acids long. The sequence was obtained from a man aged 18 to 29 in good health. Sequencing used naive CD8+ T cells sorted from blood. V is TRBV6-5 and J is TRBJ1-2, with D perhaps TRBD1 (6 bases). CDR3: CASSQTGGARGYTF. In nucleotides, the CDR3 is TGTGCCAGCAGTCAGACCGGGGGGGCGCGAGGCTACACCTTC.